Listed here are 23 T cell receptor beta chains from one sample, sequenced in a study of T-cell reconstitution after alpha-beta-depleted transplantation in children. A TCRbeta library incorporating unique molecular identifiers was prepared. MiXCR, run by TCRdb on the PCR reads, gives a single entry per CDR3 protein. The profile covers almost 500,000 distinct CDR3 sequences, with approximately 10% appearing a single time and around 2% taken by the ten largest. The sample consisted of PBMCs, taken before TCRalphabeta/CD19-depleted stem cell transplant. These receptors were obtained from a child aged 2-15 years with inherited bone marrow failure, due to receive a stem cell transplant.

The CDR3 DNA is TGCAGTGCTCAGATACACAGGAGCTACGAGCAGTACTTC. Amino acid sequence: CSAQIHRSYEQYF. This chain connects TRBV20-1 to TRBJ2-7, with D perhaps matching TRBD1 (5 bases). V lost 5 bases, J lost 3 bases, and 14 bases lay in between. Germline CDR1 reads DFQATT; CDR2 reads SNEGSKA (reference sequence). This CDR3 contains 13 residues.

The chain joins TRBV3-1 to TRBJ1-4; D may be TRBD1 (6 bases). The CDR3 totals 14 residues. Germline V gene sequence: CDR1 LGHDT, CDR2 YNNKEL (reference sequence). V was trimmed by 1 base and J by 7 bases, leaving 10 bases between them. This CDR3 is CASSQGGGREKLFF. Written as DNA, the CDR3 is TGTGCCAGCAGCCAAGGAGGGGGTCGTGAAAAACTGTTTTTT.

At least ten counts were recorded for this clonotype. J is TRBJ2-5 and V is TRBV10-3; possibly TRBD2 for D (6 bases). V lost 6 bases and J 4 bases, leaving 15 bases between the germline ends. Germline V gene data show CDR1 as ENHRY and CDR2 as SYGVKD. The CDR3 spans 14 residues. The CDR3 sequence is CAISVTAGLETQYF. CDR3 sequence (DNA): TGTGCCATCAGCGTTACAGCGGGCCTAGAGACCCAGTACTTC.

This clonotype was detected ten times or more. This chain connects TRBV6-1 to TRBJ2-4; D is undetermined. The ends were cut back, 3 bases at V and 0 bases at J, with 15 bases in the middle. CDR1 is MNHNS, CDR2 SASEGT, per germline. This CDR3 has 17 residues. The CDR3 region has the DNA TGTGCCAGCAGTGATTATGTGAGACTCCTAGCCAAAAACATTCAGTACTTC. It codes for CASSDYVRLLAKNIQYF.

This clonotype occurred many times. The chain joins TRBV14 to TRBJ2-7; 9 positions match TRBD1. V trimming: 2 bases; J trimming: 5 bases; junction bases outside the gene matches: 10. Germline CDR1 SGHDN, CDR2 FVKESK. The CDR3 extends over 16 amino acids. The CDR3 loop reads CASSQLSGTGYHEQYF. DNA of the CDR3: TGTGCCAGCAGCCAACTTTCCGGGACAGGGTACCACGAGCAGTACTTC.

This clonotype was recorded at least ten times. This chain links TRBV5-1 with TRBJ2-4; 14 bases align to TRBD2. The trim removed 4 bases at V and 7 bases at J, leaving 13 bases unmatched. This CDR3 has 18 residues. Germline V gives CDR1 SGHRS, CDR2 YFSETQ. CDR3 in DNA: TGCGCCAGCAGCCCCGAGGGGGGGACTAGCGGGAGAAGGAACATTCAGTACTTC. Translating it yields CASSPEGGTSGRRNIQYF.

J is TRBJ2-7 and V is TRBV27; 7 nucleotides match TRBD2. V was clipped by 4 bases and J by 7 bases; unmatched bases: 10. The length of the CDR3 is 14 residues. Germline lookup yields CDR1 MNHEY and CDR2 SMNVEV (reference sequence). The chain's CDR3 is CASSWGEGLWEQYF. The CDR3 coding sequence is TGTGCCAGCAGTTGGGGGGAGGGCCTTTGGGAGCAGTACTTC.

This clonotype occurred many times. The gene calls are TRBV5-1 and TRBJ2-2; D possibly corresponds to TRBD1 (5 bases). The CDR3 covers 15 residues. The germline V gene has CDR1 SGHRS and CDR2 YFSETQ. V lost 0 bases, J lost 7 bases, and 13 bases lay in between. The CDR3 is CASSLAAGWSGELFF. The CDR3 DNA reads as TGCGCCAGCAGCTTGGCAGCAGGGTGGAGCGGGGAGCTGTTTTTT. The variable domain in full, with the rest retrieved from reference TRBV5-1 and TRBJ2-2, is KAGVTQTPRYLIKTRGQQVTLSCSPISGHRSVSWYQQTPGQGLQFLFEYFSETQRNKGNFPGRFSGRQFSNSRSEMNVSTLELGDSALYLCASSLAAGWSGELFFGEGSRLTVL.

There are a few counts of this clonotype. This sequence joins TRBV5-1 and TRBJ1-4; no reliable D call. Germline values: CDR1 SGHRS, CDR2 YFSETQ. Between the trimmed V and J ends, which lost 3 bases and 5 bases, there was a span of 17 bases. The CDR3 loop spans 16 amino acids. In DNA form, the CDR3 reads TGCGCCAGCAGCTCCGGGGTCTTTTCTCGGAATGAAAAACTGTTTTTT. Residues: CASSSGVFSRNEKLFF.

Regarding this clonotype: Since a much larger clone is just one base distant, this may be a read error. J is TRBJ2-3 and V is TRBV6-1, with a tentative D call TRBD1 (6 bases). The CDR3 length is 15 residues. The germline CDR1 and CDR2 sequences are MNHNS and SASEGT. With 5 bases removed from V and 2 bases from J, the gap between germline ends came to 14 bases. The CDR3 reads CASSPWTEITDTQYF. DNA for the CDR3: TGTGCCAGCAGTCCCTGGACAGAGATCACAGATACGCAGTATTTT.

A few counts support this clonotype. The gene calls are TRBV7-2 and TRBJ2-1, with 7 bases identical to TRBD1. With 1 base clipped from V and 3 bases from J, the junction kept 6 bases outside the gene matches. Germline CDR1 and CDR2: SGHTA and FQGNSA. CDR3 length: 16 amino acids. CDR3 bases: TGTGCCAGCAGCTTAGTTTGGGGGACAGACTACAATGAGCAGTTCTTC. This encodes CASSLVWGTDYNEQFF.

Ten or more counts support this clonotype. V gene TRBV4-3 combines with J gene TRBJ2-3; D is ambiguous. Germline V lookup: CDR1 LGHNA, CDR2 YSLEER. The CDR3 consists of 17 residues. The V end was cut by 3 bases, the J end by 5 bases, with 21 bases between. CDR3 DNA sequence: TGCGCCAGCAGCCAGGACCCCAACAACCCAACTCGAGATACGCAGTATTTT. This gives the protein CASSQDPNNPTRDTQYF.

The rearrangement links TRBV20-1 to TRBJ2-4; TRBD2 agrees at 9 bases. This CDR3 has 17 residues. Germline values: CDR1 DFQATT, CDR2 SNEGSKA (reference sequence). The V gene end was trimmed by 6 bases and the J gene end by 3 bases; junction bases not matched to a gene: 15. CDR3 sequence (DNA): TGCAGTGCCCCTGTTATAGCGGGAGTGATTGGCAAAAACATTCAGTACTTC. Translating gives CSAPVIAGVIGKNIQYF.

This clonotype was seen ten or more times. This sequence joins TRBV12-3 or TRBV12-4 and TRBJ1-2; possible D gene TRBD1, 5 bases. The germline V and J ends were trimmed by 4 bases and 2 bases, with 8 bases remaining between them. The CDR3 loop spans 13 amino acids. CDR3 bases: TGTGCCAGCAGTTCTCGGGGGAACTATGGCTACACCTTC. Amino acid sequence: CASSSRGNYGYTF.

The sample holds many counts of this clonotype. The rearrangement links TRBV12-3 or TRBV12-4 to TRBJ2-7; TRBD2 agrees at 10 bases. V lost 8 bases, J lost 4 bases, and 8 bases stayed unmatched. The CDR3 length is 14 residues. In DNA, the CDR3 is TGTGCCAGCCAAAAAGCGGGAGGGCCGTACGAGCAGTACTTC. Its protein product is CASQKAGGPYEQYF.

This clonotype was picked up many times. The chain recombines TRBV7-2 with TRBJ2-3, with D possibly being TRBD2 (5 bases). The V gene's germline CDR1 is SGHTA and CDR2 FQGNSA. The CDR3 runs 15 residues. The V gene lost 1 base and the J gene lost 2 bases, with 10 bases spanning the gap. The CDR3 DNA is TGTGCCAGCAGCTTAGACCGCGGGTACACAGATACGCAGTATTTT. Protein product: CASSLDRGYTDTQYF.

This chain links TRBV20-1 with TRBJ2-7; D remains ambiguous. The CDR3 spans 11 residues. The V and J ends lost 3 bases and 6 bases respectively, with 9 bases between them. Germline V gene data show CDR1 as DFQATT and CDR2 as SNEGSKA (reference sequence). CDR3 sequence reads: CSASRLGEQYF. As DNA, the CDR3 is TGCAGTGCTAGTCGATTGGGCGAGCAGTACTTC.

This clonotype was recorded many times. This chain uses TRBV12-3 or TRBV12-4 with TRBJ2-7, with D possibly called TRBD1 or TRBD2 (5 bases each). V shed 4 bases and J shed 9 bases, with 13 bases lying between them. The CDR3 extends over 12 amino acids. The CDR3 loop is CASSSAGAAQYF. CDR3 sequence (DNA): TGTGCCAGCAGTTCAGCCGGGGCCGCGCAGTACTTC.

This clonotype occurred many times. In nucleotides, the CDR3 is TGCAGTGGGCAAACAGGGGCGATTCGGTACGAGCAGTACTTC. It yields the protein CSGQTGAIRYEQYF. The V and J genes are TRBV20-1 and TRBJ2-7; 7 nucleotides match TRBD1. This CDR3 comprises 14 residues. J gave up 4 bases and V 7 bases, and 13 bases lay outside the gene matches. Germline CDR1 is DFQATT and CDR2 is SNEGSKA (reference sequence).

This clonotype showed up many times. This chain joins TRBV12-3 or TRBV12-4 and TRBJ2-3; 7 bases fit TRBD2. J lost 5 bases, V lost 5 bases, and 4 bases had no gene match. The CDR3 consists of 13 residues. In DNA, the CDR3 is TGTGCCAGCAGTCTGAGCGGGGAAGATACGCAGTATTTT. Translation gives CASSLSGEDTQYF.

This rearrangement joins TRBV4-3 to TRBJ2-5; 8 bases match TRBD1. The V segment lost 4 bases and the J segment 2 bases; nucleotides outside the gene matches: 9. This CDR3 is built from 16 residues. The germline V gene has CDR1 LGHNA and CDR2 YSLEER. CDR3 residues: CASSPYTDRVQETQYF. The CDR3 DNA is TGCGCCAGCAGCCCCTATACGGACAGGGTACAAGAGACCCAGTACTTC.

This clonotype was seen only once. A read error may explain this, as a much larger clone is one base away. The CDR3 end shows no conserved phenylalanine or tryptophan, and so a read error is likely. The chain combines TRBV10-3 with TRBJ2-3; D is ambiguous. V was clipped by 5 bases and J by 2 bases, with 11 bases between them. Germline V gives CDR1 ENHRY, CDR2 SYGVKD. The CDR3 totals 14 residues. CDR3 DNA sequence: TGTGCCATCAGTCCGGCGAAATTCACAGATACGCAGTATTTA. This sequence encodes CAISPAKFTDTQYL.

This clonotype was recorded many times. V gene TRBV13 combines with J gene TRBJ2-7; D is unclear. The V gene lost 0 bases and the J gene lost 0 bases, with 12 bases spanning the gap. The CDR3 contains 16 residues. The germline gives CDR1 PRHDT, CDR2 FYEKMQ (reference sequence). The CDR3 reads CASSLGGTPSSYEQYF. The CDR3 region has the DNA TGTGCCAGCAGCTTAGGCGGTACGCCGAGCTCCTACGAGCAGTACTTC.